The rows below give T cell receptor beta chains drawn from one sample of a study of early T cells in non-severe SARS-CoV-2 infection. Using its own MiXCR run on the 5' RACE reads, TCRdb lists one record per CDR3 protein. This sample has 55,000 to 75,000 distinct CDR3 sequences, with around 13% found just once. Sample: whole blood. These receptors originate from an adult who was a healthcare worker with PCR-confirmed SARS-CoV-2 infection or an uninfected control (not recorded which). CDR3s include the opening cysteine and the closing phenylalanine or tryptophan. A D gene is named only where the DNA matches it firmly. Where a row states a size, it is once, few, many or the class of an expanded clone; other rows omit it.

V: TRBV25-1; size: many; J: TRBJ2-5; length: 13; D: TRBD1; DNA: TGTGCCAGCAGTGACGACAGGGCAGAGACCCAGTACTTC; CDR3: CASSDDRAETQYF
V: TRBV10-3; size: .; J: TRBJ1-2; length: 15; D: .; DNA: TGTGCCATCAGGGAGGAGGCACCAACTAACTATGGCTACACCTTC; CDR3: CAIREEAPTNYGYTF
V: TRBV6-4; size: many; J: TRBJ2-2; length: 15; D: TRBD1; DNA: TGTGCCAGCAGTGACGGTCAGGGGGTGACCGGGGAGCTGTTTTTT; CDR3: CASSDGQGVTGELFF
V: TRBV9; size: many; J: TRBJ2-3; length: 13; D: .; DNA: TGTGCCAGCAGCCCGCTAGCTCCAGATACGCAGTATTTT; CDR3: CASSPLAPDTQYF
V: TRBV12-3/TRBV12-4; size: .; J: TRBJ2-1; length: 13; D: .; DNA: TGTGCCAGCAGCCGCCGTATTAGGAATGAGCAGTTCTTC; CDR3: CASSRRIRNEQFF
V: TRBV6-2/TRBV6-3; size: many; J: TRBJ2-2; length: 14; D: TRBD1; DNA: TGTGCCAGCAGAACGGACAGGGCCACCGGGGAGCTGTTTTTT; CDR3: CASRTDRATGELFF
V: TRBV9; size: .; J: TRBJ1-2; length: 13; D: TRBD1; DNA: TGTGCCAGCACCGGACAGGGGGCGGCTGGCTACACCTTC; CDR3: CASTGQGAAGYTF
V: TRBV18; size: many; J: TRBJ1-2; length: 14; D: .; DNA: TGTGCCAGCTCACTAGCCGCGACCCCTTATGGCTACACCTTC; CDR3: CASSLAATPYGYTF
V: TRBV28; size: many; J: TRBJ2-7; length: 15; D: TRBD2; DNA: TGTGCCAGCAGATACCTAGCGGGGGGGAACTACGAGCAGTACTTC; CDR3: CASRYLAGGNYEQYF
V: TRBV19; size: many; J: TRBJ1-2; length: 14; D: .; DNA: TGTGCCAGTAGTTTACAGGTGATCGGCTATGGCTACACCTTC; CDR3: CASSLQVIGYGYTF
V: TRBV6-2/TRBV6-3; size: many; J: TRBJ2-6; length: 13; D: .; DNA: TGTGCCATACAGGCCCCTGGGGCCAACGTCCTGACTTTC; CDR3: CAIQAPGANVLTF
V: TRBV12-3/TRBV12-4; size: .; J: TRBJ2-5; length: 14; D: TRBD1; DNA: TGTGCCAGCAGTTTGAGAGACAGGGGTCAGACCCAGTACTTC; CDR3: CASSLRDRGQTQYF
V: TRBV6-2/TRBV6-3; size: few; J: TRBJ1-1; length: 15; D: .; DNA: TGTGCCAGCAGTTACTGGTCTGCCATCGGCACTGAAGCTTTCTTT; CDR3: CASSYWSAIGTEAFF
V: TRBV27; size: many; J: TRBJ2-1; length: 16; D: TRBD2; DNA: TGTGCCAGCAGTTTATACGGCGGGAGCTCGTATAATGAGCAGTTCTTC; CDR3: CASSLYGGSSYNEQFF
V: TRBV6-5; size: few; J: TRBJ2-6; length: 14; D: .; DNA: TGTGCCAGCCGGGCGGGAACTGGGGCCAACGTCCTGACTTTC; CDR3: CASRAGTGANVLTF
V: TRBV14; size: few; J: TRBJ2-2; length: 16; D: .; DNA: TGTGCCAGCAGCCAAGTCGGCAGCTGGGACACCGGGGAGCTGTTTTTT; CDR3: CASSQVGSWDTGELFF
V: TRBV7-6; size: many; J: TRBJ2-5; length: 16; D: TRBD1; DNA: TGTGCCAGCAGCTTAGTGGGACAGGGGGCTCAAGAGACCCAGTACTTC; CDR3: CASSLVGQGAQETQYF
V: TRBV10-2; size: many; J: TRBJ1-1; length: 14; D: .; DNA: TGCGCCAGCGGGGCTGGGACGGCGGTGGAGGGAGCTTTCTTT; CDR3: CASGAGTAVEGAFF
V: TRBV7-2; size: many; J: TRBJ1-5; length: 12; D: .; DNA: TGTGCCAGCAGCTTAGGGCAGCAGCCCCAGCATTTT; CDR3: CASSLGQQPQHF
V: TRBV6-6; size: many; J: TRBJ1-5; length: 15; D: .; DNA: TGTGCCAGCAGAAACTTACAGGGTATCAATCAGCCCCAGCATTTT; CDR3: CASRNLQGINQPQHF
V: TRBV11-2; size: many; J: TRBJ2-7; length: 16; D: .; DNA: TGTGCCAGCAGCTTAGTGGGCAGGGCAAGACTAAGCGAGCAGTACTTC; CDR3: CASSLVGRARLSEQYF
V: TRBV7-2; size: .; J: TRBJ1-4; length: 15; D: .; DNA: TGTGCCAGCAGTCCCGGGCCTGCAACTAATGAAAAACTGTTTTTT; CDR3: CASSPGPATNEKLFF
V: TRBV2; size: .; J: TRBJ1-2; length: 14; D: TRBD1; DNA: TGTGCCAGCAGTGGAGGACAGGGCTTGAGTGGCTACACCTTC; CDR3: CASSGGQGLSGYTF
V: TRBV6-5; size: .; J: TRBJ1-3; length: 14; D: .; DNA: TGTGCCAGCAGTTACTGGGGCTCTGGAAACACCATATATTTT; CDR3: CASSYWGSGNTIYF
V: TRBV29-1; size: many; J: TRBJ2-1; length: 14; D: TRBD2; DNA: TGCAGCGTGGTGGGACTAGCGGGAGAGAATGAGCAGTTCTTC; CDR3: CSVVGLAGENEQFF
V: TRBV29-1; size: many; J: TRBJ1-1; length: 13; D: .; DNA: TGCAGCGTTGTGGCTGAGTACAACACTGAAGCTTTCTTT; CDR3: CSVVAEYNTEAFF
V: TRBV29-1; size: .; J: TRBJ2-2; length: 12; D: .; DNA: TGCAGCGTTGAAGAGGCTAACGGGGAGCTGTTTTTT; CDR3: CSVEEANGELFF
V: TRBV2; size: many; J: TRBJ1-4; length: 13; D: .; DNA: TGTGCCAGCTGCGGAGGGACTAATGAAAAACTGTTTTTT; CDR3: CASCGGTNEKLFF
V: TRBV6-6; size: many; J: TRBJ2-3; length: 13; D: .; DNA: TGTGCCAGCAGTTACTCGGACACCCTCGAGCAGTATTTT; CDR3: CASSYSDTLEQYF
V: TRBV28; size: many; J: TRBJ2-4; length: 13; D: .; DNA: TGTGCCAGCAGTTCCCCCAGAAGGGGAAAGTGGTACTTC; CDR3: CASSSPRRGKWYF
V: TRBV28; size: many; J: TRBJ2-7; length: 12; D: .; DNA: TGTGCCAGCAGTTTAAGCAGCCTCGAGCAGTACTTC; CDR3: CASSLSSLEQYF
V: TRBV4-2; size: many; J: TRBJ2-3; length: 15; D: .; DNA: TGTGCCAGCAGCCTGGGGGTCCATGACACAGATACGCAGTATTTT; CDR3: CASSLGVHDTDTQYF
V: TRBV6-1; size: many; J: TRBJ1-5; length: 16; D: .; DNA: TGTGCCAGCAGTGAAAAAACAGGAGGGAGCAATCAGCCCCAGCATTTT; CDR3: CASSEKTGGSNQPQHF
V: TRBV7-2; size: many; J: TRBJ2-6; length: 13; D: .; DNA: TGTGCCAGCACCATCTCTGGGGCCAACGTCCTGACTTTC; CDR3: CASTISGANVLTF
V: TRBV6-6; size: many; J: TRBJ2-1; length: 16; D: TRBD1; DNA: TGTGCCAGCAGTTGGGGCCTTGGGACAGGGGTCAATGAGCAGTTCTTC; CDR3: CASSWGLGTGVNEQFF
V: TRBV19; size: many; J: TRBJ2-5; length: 17; D: .; DNA: TGTGCCAGTAGCCGGGACCCCTCAGGGGCATTTACAGAGACCCAGTACTTC; CDR3: CASSRDPSGAFTETQYF